The TCR beta chain under discussion was sequenced for a study of T cell responses to AZD1222 COVID-19 vaccine. The assay was immunoSEQ multiplex PCR, and TCRdb's table has in-frame clones only and misses some. The data hold roughly 95,000 clones, with around nine tenths observed a single time. The sample was peripheral blood, taken 28 days after the second AZD1222 dose. This TCR derives from an adult who received the AZD1222 COVID-19 vaccine.

Written as DNA, the CDR3 is TGTGCCAGCAGTTACTCGAATCAGGGAAAACAGCCCCAGCATTTT. Translation gives CASSYSNQGKQPQHF. This sequence joins TRBV6-5 and TRBJ1-5; tentatively, D is TRBD1 (5 bases). Trimming left V 0 bases short and J 7 bases short, with 13 bases between. The CDR3 contains 15 residues. Germline CDR1 and CDR2: MNHEY and SVGAGI.